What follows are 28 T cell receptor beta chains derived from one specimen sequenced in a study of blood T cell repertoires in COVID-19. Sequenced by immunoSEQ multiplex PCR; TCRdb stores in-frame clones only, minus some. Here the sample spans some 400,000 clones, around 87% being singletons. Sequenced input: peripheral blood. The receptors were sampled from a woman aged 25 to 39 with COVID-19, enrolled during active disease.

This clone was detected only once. The CDR3 here is CASSRRTGRYGYTF. CDR3 DNA: TGTGCCAGCAGCCGAAGGACAGGCCGCTATGGCTACACCTTC. V usage is TRBV7-8 and J usage is TRBJ1-2, with 7 nucleotides matching TRBD1. The ends lost 5 bases at V and 4 bases at J; junction bases unmatched: 7. From germline, CDR1 is SGHVS and CDR2 FQNEAQ. This CDR3 comprises 14 residues. Using reference TRBV7-8 and TRBJ1-2 for the parts outside the CDR3, the full variable domain is GAGVSQSPRYKVAKRGQDVALRCDPISGHVSLFWYQQALGQGPEFLTYFQNEAQLDKSGLPSDRFFAERPEGSVSTLKIQRTQQEDSAVYLCASSRRTGRYGYTFGSGTRLTVV.

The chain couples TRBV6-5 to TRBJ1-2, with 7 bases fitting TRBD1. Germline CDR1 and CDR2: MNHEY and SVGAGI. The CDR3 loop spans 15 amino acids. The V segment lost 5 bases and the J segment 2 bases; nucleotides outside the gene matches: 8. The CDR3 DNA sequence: TGTGCCAGCAGTCGCGGACAGGAGCTCAACTATGGCTACACCTTC. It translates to CASSRGQELNYGYTF.

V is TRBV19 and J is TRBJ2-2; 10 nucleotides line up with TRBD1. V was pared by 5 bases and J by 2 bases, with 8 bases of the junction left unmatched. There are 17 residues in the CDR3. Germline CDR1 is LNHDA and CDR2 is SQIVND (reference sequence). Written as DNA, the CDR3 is TGTGCCAGTAGTGCCTCCGGGACAGGGGCCAACACCGGGGAGCTGTTTTTT. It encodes CASSASGTGANTGELFF.

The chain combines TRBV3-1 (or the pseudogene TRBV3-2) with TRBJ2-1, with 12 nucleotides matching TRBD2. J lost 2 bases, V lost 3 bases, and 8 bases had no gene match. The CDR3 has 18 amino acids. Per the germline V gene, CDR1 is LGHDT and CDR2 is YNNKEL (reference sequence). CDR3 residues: CASSQARLAGVAYNEQFF. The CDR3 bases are TGTGCCAGCAGCCAGGCCCGACTAGCGGGAGTCGCCTACAATGAGCAGTTCTTC.

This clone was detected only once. The CDR3 here is CASSVEQGHYGYTF. The CDR3 DNA reads TGTGCCAGCAGTGTTGAACAGGGGCACTATGGCTACACCTTC. The chain has TRBV6-4 and TRBJ1-2, with 7 nucleotides matching TRBD1. The J segment lost 3 bases and the V segment lost 4 bases, leaving 5 bases of the junction unmatched. The CDR3 sequence is 14 residues long. Germline loops: CDR1 MRHNA, CDR2 SNTAGT.

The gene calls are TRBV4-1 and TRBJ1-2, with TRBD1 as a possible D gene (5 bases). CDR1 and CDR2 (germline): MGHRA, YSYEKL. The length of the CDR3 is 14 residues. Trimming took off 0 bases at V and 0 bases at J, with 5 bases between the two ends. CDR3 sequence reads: CASSQEGANYGYTF. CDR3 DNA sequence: TGCGCCAGCAGCCAAGAAGGGGCTAACTATGGCTACACCTTC.

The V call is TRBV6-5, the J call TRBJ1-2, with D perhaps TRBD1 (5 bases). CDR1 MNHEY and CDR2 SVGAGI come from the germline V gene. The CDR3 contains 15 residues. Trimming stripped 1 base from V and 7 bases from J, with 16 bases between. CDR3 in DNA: TGTGCCAGCAGTTACTTTCCAGGGCCCCAGTTTGGCTACACCTTC. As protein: CASSYFPGPQFGYTF.

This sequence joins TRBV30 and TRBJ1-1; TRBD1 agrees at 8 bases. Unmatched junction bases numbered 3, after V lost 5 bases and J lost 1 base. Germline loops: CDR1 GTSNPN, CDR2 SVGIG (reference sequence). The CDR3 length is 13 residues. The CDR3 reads CAWGTGENTEAFF. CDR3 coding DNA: TGTGCCTGGGGGACAGGCGAGAACACTGAAGCTTTCTTT.

CDR3: CASSRPGGGEAEAFF. The CDR3 DNA reads as TGTGCCAGCAGCCGACCGGGGGGAGGTGAGGCTGAAGCTTTCTTT. V and J are TRBV5-6 and TRBJ1-1; TRBD1 is a possible D gene (5 bases). Germline V lookup: CDR1 SGHDT, CDR2 YYEEEE. The V gene lost 4 bases and the J gene lost 6 bases, with 19 bases spanning the gap. The CDR3 totals 15 residues.

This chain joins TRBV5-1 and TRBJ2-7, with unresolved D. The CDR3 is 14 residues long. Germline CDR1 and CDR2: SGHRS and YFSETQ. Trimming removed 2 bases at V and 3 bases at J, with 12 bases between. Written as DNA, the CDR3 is TGCGCCAGCAGCTTAGCCGGTTTTGACTACGAGCAGTACTTC. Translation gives CASSLAGFDYEQYF. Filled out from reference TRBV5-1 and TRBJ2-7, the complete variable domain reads KAGVTQTPRYLIKTRGQQVTLSCSPISGHRSVSWYQQTPGQGLQFLFEYFSETQRNKGNFPGRFSGRQFSNSRSEMNVSTLELGDSALYLCASSLAGFDYEQYFGPGTRLTVT.

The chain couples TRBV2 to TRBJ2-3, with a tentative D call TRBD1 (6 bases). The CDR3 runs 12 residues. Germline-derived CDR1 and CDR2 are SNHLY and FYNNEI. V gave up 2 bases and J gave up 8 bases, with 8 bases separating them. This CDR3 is CASSERGSTQYF. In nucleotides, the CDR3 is TGTGCCAGCAGTGAAAGGGGGTCTACGCAGTATTTT.

The CDR3 DNA reads TGTGCCATCAGCCCCCCGACTCGGCTAGCGGGTGGCTACAATGAGCAGTTCTTC. This sequence encodes CAISPPTRLAGGYNEQFF. The chain joins TRBV10-3 to TRBJ2-1; TRBD2 aligns across 8 bases. CDR1 and CDR2 (germline): ENHRY, SYGVKD. The CDR3 runs to 18 residues. The J segment lost 3 bases and the V segment lost 6 bases, leaving 16 bases of the junction unmatched.

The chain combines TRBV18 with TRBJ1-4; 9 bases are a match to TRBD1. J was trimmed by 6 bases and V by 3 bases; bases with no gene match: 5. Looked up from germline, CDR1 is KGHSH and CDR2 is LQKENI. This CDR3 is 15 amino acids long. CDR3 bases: TGTGCCAGCTCACCCACCGGGACAGGGTATGAAAAACTGTTTTTT. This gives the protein CASSPTGTGYEKLFF.

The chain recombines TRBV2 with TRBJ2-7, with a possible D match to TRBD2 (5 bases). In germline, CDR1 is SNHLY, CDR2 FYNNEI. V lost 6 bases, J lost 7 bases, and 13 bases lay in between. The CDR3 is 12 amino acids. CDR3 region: CASRRAPGEQYF. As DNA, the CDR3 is TGTGCCAGCAGGAGGGCACCCGGGGAGCAGTACTTC.

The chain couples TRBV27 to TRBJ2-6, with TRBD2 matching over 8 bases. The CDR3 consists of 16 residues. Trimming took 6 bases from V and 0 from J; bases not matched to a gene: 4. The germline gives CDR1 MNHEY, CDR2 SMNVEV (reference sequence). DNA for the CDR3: TGTGCCAGCAGCAGAAGCGGGGGCTCTGGGGCCAACGTCCTGACTTTC. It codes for CASSRSGGSGANVLTF.

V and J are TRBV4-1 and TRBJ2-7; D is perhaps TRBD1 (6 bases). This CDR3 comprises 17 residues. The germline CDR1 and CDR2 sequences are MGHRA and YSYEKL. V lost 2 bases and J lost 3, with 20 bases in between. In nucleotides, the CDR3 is TGCGCCAGCAGCCAACTTGAGGCGGACAGCGCAATCTACGAGCAGTACTTC. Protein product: CASSQLEADSAIYEQYF.

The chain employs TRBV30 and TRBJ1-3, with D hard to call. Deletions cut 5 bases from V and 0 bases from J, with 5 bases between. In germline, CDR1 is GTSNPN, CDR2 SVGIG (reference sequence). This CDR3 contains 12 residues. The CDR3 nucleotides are TGTGCCTGGGGTTACTCTGGAAACACCATATATTTT. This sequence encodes CAWGYSGNTIYF.

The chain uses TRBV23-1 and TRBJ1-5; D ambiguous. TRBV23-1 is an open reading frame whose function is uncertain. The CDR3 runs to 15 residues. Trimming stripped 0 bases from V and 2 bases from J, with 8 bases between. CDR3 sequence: CASSQSGSRNQPQHF. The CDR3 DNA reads TGCGCCAGCAGTCAATCGGGCAGTCGCAATCAGCCCCAGCATTTT.

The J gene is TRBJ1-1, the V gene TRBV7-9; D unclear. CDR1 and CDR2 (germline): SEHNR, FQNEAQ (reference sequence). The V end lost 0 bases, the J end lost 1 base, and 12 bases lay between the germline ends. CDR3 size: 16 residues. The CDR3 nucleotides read TGTGCCAGCAGCTTAGCTAGTCTGGTCTCGAACACTGAAGCTTTCTTT. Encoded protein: CASSLASLVSNTEAFF.

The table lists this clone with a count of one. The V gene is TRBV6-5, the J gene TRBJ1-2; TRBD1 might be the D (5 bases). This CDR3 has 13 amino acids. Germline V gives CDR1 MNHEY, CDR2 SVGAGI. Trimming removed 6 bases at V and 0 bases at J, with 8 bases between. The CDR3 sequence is CASRTAANYGYTF. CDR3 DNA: TGTGCCAGCAGGACAGCAGCTAACTATGGCTACACCTTC.

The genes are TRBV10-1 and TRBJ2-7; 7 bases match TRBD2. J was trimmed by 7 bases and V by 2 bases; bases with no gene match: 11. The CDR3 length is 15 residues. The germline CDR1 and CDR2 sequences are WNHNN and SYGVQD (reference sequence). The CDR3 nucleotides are TGCGCCAGCAGTGAGAGCAGGGCGGGAGTTGAAGAGCAGTACTTC. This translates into CASSESRAGVEEQYF.

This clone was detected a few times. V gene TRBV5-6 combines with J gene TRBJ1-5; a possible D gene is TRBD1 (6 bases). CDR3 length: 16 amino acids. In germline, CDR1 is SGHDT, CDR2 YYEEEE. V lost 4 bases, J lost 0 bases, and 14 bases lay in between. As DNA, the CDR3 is TGTGCCAGCAGCCGTTACAGGGCTTCTAGCAATCAGCCCCAGCATTTT. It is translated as CASSRYRASSNQPQHF.

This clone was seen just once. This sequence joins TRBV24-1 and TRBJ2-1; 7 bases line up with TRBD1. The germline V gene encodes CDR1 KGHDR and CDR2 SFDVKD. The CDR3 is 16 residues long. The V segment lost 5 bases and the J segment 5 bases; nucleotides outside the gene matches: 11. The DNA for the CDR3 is TGTGCCACCAGTGCCATACAGGGGCGCAAAAACAATGAGCAGTTCTTC. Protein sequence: CATSAIQGRKNNEQFF.

CDR3 region: CASSTGAGTEAFF. CDR3 DNA sequence: TGTGCCAGTAGCACAGGGGCTGGCACTGAAGCTTTCTTT. The V and J genes are TRBV19 and TRBJ1-1; 7 bases agree with TRBD1. The CDR3 totals 13 residues. Unmatched junction bases numbered 5, after V lost 6 bases and J lost 4 bases. CDR1 LNHDA and CDR2 SQIVND come from the germline V gene (reference sequence).

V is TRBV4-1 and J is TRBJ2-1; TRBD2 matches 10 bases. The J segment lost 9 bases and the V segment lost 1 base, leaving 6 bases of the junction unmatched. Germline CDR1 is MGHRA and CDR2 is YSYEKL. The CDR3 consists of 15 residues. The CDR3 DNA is TGCGCCAGCAGCCAAGTCCAGCGGGAGGGGTTTGAGCAGTTCTTC. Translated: CASSQVQREGFEQFF.

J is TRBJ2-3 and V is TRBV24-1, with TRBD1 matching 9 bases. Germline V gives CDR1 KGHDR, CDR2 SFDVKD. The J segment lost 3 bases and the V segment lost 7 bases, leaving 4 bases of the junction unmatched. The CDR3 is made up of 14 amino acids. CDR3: CATSFGQGTDTQYF. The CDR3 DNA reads TGTGCCACCAGCTTCGGACAGGGGACAGATACGCAGTATTTT.

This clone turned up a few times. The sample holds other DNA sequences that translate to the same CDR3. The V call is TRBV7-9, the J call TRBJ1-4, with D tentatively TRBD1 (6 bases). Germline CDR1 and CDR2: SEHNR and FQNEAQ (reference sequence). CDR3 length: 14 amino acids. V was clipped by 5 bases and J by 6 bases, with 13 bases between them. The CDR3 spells CASSREGVYEKLFF. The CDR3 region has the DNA TGTGCCAGCAGCCGCGAGGGGGTATATGAAAAACTGTTTTTT.

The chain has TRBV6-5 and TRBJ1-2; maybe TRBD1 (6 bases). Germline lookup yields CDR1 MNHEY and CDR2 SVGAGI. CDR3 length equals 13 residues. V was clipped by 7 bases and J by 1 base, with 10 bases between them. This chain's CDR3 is CASKEGVNYGYTF. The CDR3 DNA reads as TGTGCCAGCAAAGAGGGGGTTAACTATGGCTACACCTTC.